The 30 T cell receptor beta chains below come from one sample, sequenced in a study of shared clonotypes between healthy human individuals. Generated by immunoSEQ multiplex PCR, the TCRdb table keeps only in-frame clones and is missing some. The sample lists 2 million to 3 million clones; more than 85% were seen once. Sequenced: naive CD4+ T cells from PBMCs. Subset here: CD45RA+ positively selected. These receptors were collected from a man in his late teens or twenties in good health. Some clones in this sample may be carry-over from other donors' samples.

V usage is TRBV10-3 and J usage is TRBJ2-3; D tentatively fits TRBD1 or TRBD2 (5 bases each). The CDR3 is 15 amino acids. V was cut by 4 bases and J by 1 base, with 12 bases left in between. Per germline, CDR1 ENHRY and CDR2 SYGVKD. The CDR3 protein is CAISGRDPGTDTQYF. DNA of the CDR3: TGTGCCATCAGTGGCCGGGACCCGGGCACAGATACGCAGTATTTT.

V usage is TRBV9 and J usage is TRBJ2-3; D uncertain. This CDR3 comprises 16 residues. The V and J ends lost 0 bases and 1 base respectively, with 12 bases between them. Germline assignment: CDR1 SGDLS and CDR2 YYNGEE. The chain's CDR3 is CASSVVPRAGTDTQYF. In DNA form, the CDR3 reads TGTGCCAGCAGCGTAGTCCCCCGGGCCGGCACAGATACGCAGTATTTT.

The V call is TRBV7-9, the J call TRBJ1-2; D gene unclear. This CDR3 region has 14 residues. CDR1 and CDR2 (germline): SEHNR, FQNEAQ (reference sequence). Trimming cost V 0 bases and J 4 bases, with 9 bases left between them. The CDR3 sequence: CASSLAGVTYGYTF. The CDR3 DNA follows: TGTGCCAGCAGCTTAGCTGGGGTGACCTATGGCTACACCTTC.

The chain has TRBV7-2 and TRBJ1-4; 10 positions agree with TRBD1. Germline CDR1 SGHTA, CDR2 FQGNSA. The CDR3 is 14 residues long. Trimming at V came to 3 bases and at J to 6 bases, leaving 1 base not matched to a gene. CDR3 region: CASSFGTGDEKLFF. Written as DNA, the CDR3 is TGTGCCAGCAGCTTCGGGACAGGGGATGAAAAACTGTTTTTT.

V usage is TRBV6-5 and J usage is TRBJ2-1, with TRBD2 identical over 11 bases. The CDR3 is 16 residues long. V was clipped by 4 bases and J by 5 bases; unmatched bases: 7. Germline V gene lookup returns CDR1 MNHEY and CDR2 SVGAGI. This CDR3 reads CASSFRLAGLHNEQFF. The CDR3 DNA reads TGTGCCAGCAGTTTCCGACTAGCGGGGTTGCACAATGAGCAGTTCTTC.

This chain links TRBV29-1 with TRBJ2-3; D is ambiguous. The germline V gene has CDR1 SQVTM and CDR2 ANQGSEA. The ends were cut back, 4 bases at V and 4 bases at J, with 9 bases in the middle. The CDR3 extends over 12 amino acids. The chain's CDR3 is CSVVQFADTQYF. CDR3 nucleotides: TGCAGCGTTGTACAGTTCGCAGATACGCAGTATTTT.

The CDR3 loop reads CASSLNGQRETQYF. For the CDR3, the DNA is TGTGCCAGCAGTTTAAATGGACAGAGAGAGACCCAGTACTTC. The chain combines TRBV28 with TRBJ2-5; tentative D call: TRBD1 (6 bases). In germline, CDR1 is MDHEN, CDR2 SYDVKM. With 2 bases removed from V and 4 bases from J, the gap between germline ends came to 11 bases. CDR3 size: 14 residues.

This sequence joins TRBV27 and TRBJ1-3, with D hard to call. Trimming took off 6 bases at V and 0 bases at J, with 9 bases between the two ends. The CDR3 is made up of 14 amino acids. The germline V gene has CDR1 MNHEY and CDR2 SMNVEV (reference sequence). The CDR3 nucleotides read TGTGCCAGCAGGGGTAGGCTCTCTGGAAACACCATATATTTT. It is translated as CASRGRLSGNTIYF.

The rearrangement uses TRBV9 and TRBJ2-3, with D possibly being TRBD2 (6 bases). This CDR3 contains 14 residues. Trimming shortened V by 3 bases and J by 5 bases, and 13 bases separated the two germline ends. Germline CDR1 reads SGDLS; CDR2 reads YYNGEE. The CDR3 sequence is CASSGRDSRDTQYF. The DNA for the CDR3 is TGTGCCAGCAGCGGCCGGGACTCCAGAGATACGCAGTATTTT.

The V gene is TRBV30, the J gene TRBJ2-1; 13 bases line up with TRBD2. The CDR3 runs 19 residues. J lost 7 bases, V lost 1 base, and 16 bases had no gene match. The V gene's germline CDR1 is GTSNPN and CDR2 SVGIG (reference sequence). In nucleotides, the CDR3 is TGTGCCTGGAGTGGGATCAGGAGGAGGAGGACTAGCGGGAGAAATGAGCAGTTCTTC. Protein sequence: CAWSGIRRRRTSGRNEQFF.

V usage is TRBV7-3 and J usage is TRBJ2-3, with 12 bases aligning to TRBD2. V lost 5 bases and J lost 4; bases outside the gene matches: 4. Germline assignment: CDR1 SGHTA and CDR2 FQGTGA. The CDR3 is made up of 15 amino acids. CDR3 protein: CASSKTSGSADTQYF. The CDR3 DNA reads TGTGCCAGCAGCAAGACTAGCGGGAGTGCAGATACGCAGTATTTT.

This sequence joins TRBV6-5 and TRBJ2-7; D is possibly TRBD1 or TRBD2 (5 bases each). CDR1 and CDR2 (germline): MNHEY, SVGAGI. Trimming took 10 bases from V and 7 from J, leaving 17 bases between them. The CDR3 has 12 residues. The CDR3 DNA is TGTGCCACCCGGGGACCGCTTGGGGAGCAGTACTTC. Protein: CATRGPLGEQYF.

This sequence joins TRBV7-2 and TRBJ2-7; 9 nucleotides align to TRBD2. V shed 0 bases, J shed 5 bases, and the junction held 2 bases outside the gene matches. CDR1 and CDR2 from the germline V gene are SGHTA and FQGNSA. This CDR3 has 14 residues. CDR3 DNA sequence: TGTGCCAGCAGCTTAGCAGCGGGAGGCCACGAGCAGTACTTC. This gives the protein CASSLAAGGHEQYF.

This clone was recorded once. The rearrangement joins TRBV11-2 to TRBJ2-2; D is undetermined. This CDR3 has 14 amino acids. The ends were cut back, 1 base at V and 6 bases at J, with 9 bases in the middle. CDR1 and CDR2 from the germline V gene are SGHAT and FQNNGV. The CDR3 is CASSLVSGAGELFF. CDR3 DNA sequence: TGTGCCAGCAGCTTAGTGTCCGGTGCCGGGGAGCTGTTTTTT.

This chain uses TRBV5-1 with TRBJ2-2, with TRBD1 matching over 7 bases. The CDR3 has 13 residues. V shed 10 bases and J 0 bases; nucleotides not matched to a gene: 3. The germline V gene has CDR1 SGHRS and CDR2 YFSETQ. The CDR3 DNA sequence: TGCGCCGCCGGGACAGCGAACACCGGGGAGCTGTTTTTT. Translated, it gives CAAGTANTGELFF.

J is TRBJ2-7 and V is TRBV9; 7 nucleotides match TRBD2. Losses at the gene ends were 4 bases for V and 1 base for J; bases not matched to a gene: 2. This CDR3 contains 13 residues. Per germline, CDR1 SGDLS and CDR2 YYNGEE. The CDR3 nucleotides are TGTGCCAGCAGCACCGGGGGGTCCTACGAGCAGTACTTC. The encoded protein is CASSTGGSYEQYF.

V is TRBV30 and J is TRBJ1-4, with 7 bases that match TRBD1. Trimming removed 5 bases from V and 0 bases from J; junction bases left unmatched: 15. Germline V gene data show CDR1 as GTSNPN and CDR2 as SVGIG (reference sequence). This CDR3 has 18 residues. CDR3 region: CAWGGTGPQGATNEKLFF. DNA of the CDR3: TGTGCCTGGGGGGGTACCGGGCCCCAGGGGGCAACTAATGAAAAACTGTTTTTT.

V gene TRBV9 combines with J gene TRBJ2-6; D may be TRBD2 (5 bases). The CDR3 has 20 amino acids. V shed 3 bases and J shed 3 bases, with 25 bases lying between them. Germline CDR1 and CDR2: SGDLS and YYNGEE. CDR3 nucleotides: TGTGCCAGCAGCGCGGAAAGGACTCCCCTCCCTCGGGGTGGGGCCAACGTCCTGACTTTC. It codes for CASSAERTPLPRGGANVLTF.

This rearrangement joins TRBV6-5 to TRBJ1-1, with D perhaps TRBD1 (5 bases). The CDR3 has 13 residues. Trimming took off 6 bases at V and 2 bases at J, with 10 bases between the two ends. CDR1 and CDR2 (germline): MNHEY, SVGAGI. The CDR3 coding sequence is TGTGCCAGCAGAAACAGGATTAACACTGAAGCTTTCTTT. Amino acids: CASRNRINTEAFF.

As regards this clone: Additional DNA sequences in this sample encode the identical CDR3. The J gene is TRBJ2-6, the V gene TRBV19; D unresolved. Germline V gives CDR1 LNHDA, CDR2 SQIVND (reference sequence). This CDR3 has 15 amino acids. The V end was cut by 3 bases, the J end by 0 bases, with 6 bases between. Here the CDR3 DNA reads TGTGCCAGTAGTATCGGCAGCTCTGGGGCCAACGTCCTGACTTTC. Protein sequence: CASSIGSSGANVLTF.

This rearrangement joins TRBV19 to TRBJ2-6; no reliable D call. Deletions cut 0 bases from V and 4 bases from J, with 10 bases between. The CDR3 is 16 residues long. Germline CDR1 reads LNHDA; CDR2 reads SQIVND (reference sequence). The DNA of the CDR3 is TGTGCCAGTAGTATAGAGGCTGTCTCCGGGGCCAACGTCCTGACTTTC. As protein: CASSIEAVSGANVLTF.

The V and J genes are TRBV5-1 and TRBJ2-7; 10 positions agree with TRBD2. V lost 3 bases to trimming and J lost 2 bases; unmatched junction nucleotides: 5. CDR1 is SGHRS and CDR2 is YFSETQ in the germline V gene. The CDR3 contains 15 residues. CDR3 sequence: CASSSGLADTYEQYF. The CDR3 DNA sequence: TGCGCCAGCAGCTCAGGACTAGCGGACACCTACGAGCAGTACTTC.

This rearrangement joins TRBV7-9 to TRBJ1-6; tentatively, D is TRBD1 (6 bases). This CDR3 has 14 residues. CDR1 and CDR2 (germline): SEHNR, FQNEAQ (reference sequence). V dropped 5 bases and J dropped 7 bases, with 12 bases sitting between them. Here the CDR3 DNA reads TGTGCCAGCAGCACGACAGGCCCCAATTCACCCCTCCACTTT. Protein product: CASSTTGPNSPLHF.

The chain is built from TRBV18 and TRBJ2-2; tentatively, D is TRBD2 (6 bases). The CDR3 runs 15 residues. Germline V gene lookup returns CDR1 KGHSH and CDR2 LQKENI. V lost 4 bases and J lost 4, with 13 bases in between. CDR3 residues: CASSHPAGVTGELFF. The CDR3 nucleotides are TGTGCCAGCTCACATCCAGCGGGCGTCACCGGGGAGCTGTTTTTT.

This clone was seen only a few times. The chain joins TRBV30 to TRBJ1-5; D is uncertain. Germline CDR1 and CDR2: GTSNPN and SVGIG (reference sequence). CDR3 size: 14 residues. V was cut by 0 bases and J by 6 bases, with 12 bases left in between. CDR3: CAWSVSRLGQPQHF. CDR3 coding DNA: TGTGCCTGGAGTGTATCGCGTTTAGGTCAGCCCCAGCATTTT.

The chain is built from TRBV7-6 and TRBJ2-7; no reliable D call. The CDR3 covers 12 residues. Looked up from germline, CDR1 is SGHVS and CDR2 is FNYEAQ. The ends were cut back, 1 base at V and 6 bases at J, with 7 bases in the middle. As DNA, the CDR3 is TGTGCCAGCAGCTTAGAACCCGGCGAGCAGTACTTC. Translating gives CASSLEPGEQYF.

J is TRBJ2-1 and V is TRBV2; D unresolved. The CDR3 totals 14 residues. The V end was cut by 7 bases, the J end by 8 bases, with 18 bases between. The germline CDR1 and CDR2 sequences are SNHLY and FYNNEI. The CDR3: CASIYDLPVDEQFF. CDR3 nucleotides: TGTGCCAGCATTTACGACCTTCCAGTTGATGAGCAGTTCTTC.

This clone was seen once. V and J are TRBV9 and TRBJ1-1, with a weak D call TRBD1 (5 bases). CDR3 length: 14 residues. Germline V lookup: CDR1 SGDLS, CDR2 YYNGEE. Trimming removed 0 bases from V and 4 bases from J, with 10 bases in between. This chain's CDR3 is CASSVALGLTEAFF. The CDR3 DNA is TGTGCCAGCAGCGTAGCTCTGGGGCTCACTGAAGCTTTCTTT.

This chain links TRBV19 with TRBJ2-7; 8 bases are shared with TRBD1. After removal of 4 bases from V and 0 bases from J, the junction contained 5 bases not matched to a gene. This CDR3 comprises 15 residues. The germline V gene encodes CDR1 LNHDA and CDR2 SQIVND (reference sequence). CDR3 amino acids: CASSRRQGSSYEQYF. CDR3 nucleotides: TGTGCCAGTAGTAGGCGACAGGGGAGCTCCTACGAGCAGTACTTC. The full variable domain, with the rest looked up from reference TRBV19 and TRBJ2-7, is DGGITQSPKYLFRKEGQNVTLSCEQNLNHDAMYWYRQDPGQGLRLIYYSQIVNDFQKGDIAEGYSVSREKKESFPLTVTSAQKNPTAFYLCASSRRQGSSYEQYFGPGTRLTVT.

This chain connects TRBV29-1 to TRBJ2-7; D is unclear. This CDR3 has 12 amino acids. The ends were cut back, 3 bases at V and 2 bases at J, with 8 bases in the middle. Per the germline V gene, CDR1 is SQVTM and CDR2 is ANQGSEA. CDR3: CSVETHTYEQYF. In DNA form, the CDR3 reads TGCAGCGTTGAGACACATACCTACGAGCAGTACTTC.